A single sample is the source of the 3 T cell receptor beta chains below, sequenced in a study of vaccination effects on CD4 cells after COVID-19. This table comes from immunoSEQ multiplex PCR, and its TCRdb copy is limited to in-frame clones, with some not included. In the table there are some 15,000 clones, approximately 70% of which are singletons. Viral peptide pools were used in the ViraFEST assay to expand antigen-specific CD4+ T cells, and sequencing came afterward. At the end of more than 8 days of culture, CD4+ T cells were isolated. All study participants received two doses of BNT162b2 or mRNA-1273 vaccine. These receptors have no identified antigens. This material consisted of CD4+ T cells from PBMCs cultured with SARS-CoV-2 spike peptides, taken after COVID-19 vaccination. Source of these receptors: a human donor who received a COVID-19 vaccine.

The chain recombines TRBV30 with TRBJ1-6; D might be TRBD1 (6 bases). V was trimmed by 6 bases and J by 4 bases, leaving 22 bases between them. There are 17 residues in the CDR3. Looked up from germline, CDR1 is GTSNPN and CDR2 is SVGIG (reference sequence). The chain's CDR3 is CACQPPSGGLYNSPLHF. DNA of the CDR3: TGTGCCTGCCAACCCCCCTCGGGGGGGCTTTATAATTCACCCCTCCACTTT.

The chain uses TRBV2 and TRBJ2-1, with TRBD2 matching 13 bases. Germline CDR1 is SNHLY and CDR2 is FYNNEI. The length of the CDR3 is 16 residues. J lost 7 bases, V lost 6 bases, and 9 bases had no gene match. Written as DNA, the CDR3 is TGTGCCAGCAGGCGACTAGCGGGAGGTTTCGCGAATGAGCAGTTCTTC. Translation gives CASRRLAGGFANEQFF.

The V and J genes are TRBV7-2 and TRBJ2-5; TRBD2 aligns across 12 bases. J gave up 1 base and V 4 bases, and 13 bases lay outside the gene matches. CDR1 and CDR2 from the germline V gene are SGHTA and FQGNSA. This CDR3 has 19 amino acids. The CDR3 region is CASSSNLFMTSGGQETQYF. Written as DNA, the CDR3 is TGTGCCAGCAGCTCGAATCTATTCATGACTAGCGGGGGCCAAGAGACCCAGTACTTC.